A single sample is the source of the 30 T cell receptor beta chains below, sequenced in a study of lymphopenia after photon versus proton radiotherapy. The protocol was immunoSEQ multiplex PCR, while the TCRdb copy is restricted to in-frame clones and leaves out a portion. The sample lists tens of thousands of clones, more than 75% occurring once. This specimen was peripheral blood, taken from a patient treated with photon-based radiotherapy. These receptors originate from a woman in her seventies with pancreatic cancer.

The V call is TRBV28, the J call TRBJ2-1, with D possibly being TRBD1 (5 bases). The V end was cut by 5 bases, the J end by 3 bases, with 8 bases between. The CDR3 consists of 13 residues. Per germline, CDR1 MDHEN and CDR2 SYDVKM. The CDR3 reads CASSGDSYNEQFF. CDR3 coding DNA: TGTGCCAGCAGTGGCGACAGCTACAATGAGCAGTTCTTC.

The chain recombines TRBV9 with TRBJ2-1, with 7 positions matching TRBD2. CDR1 and CDR2 (germline): SGDLS, YYNGEE. V was clipped by 4 bases and J by 4 bases; unmatched bases: 11. The CDR3 length is 16 residues. Here the CDR3 DNA reads TGTGCCAGCAGCCTAAGATCGGGGGGTGGGTACAATGAGCAGTTCTTC. Translated: CASSLRSGGGYNEQFF.

The V call is TRBV11-3, the J call TRBJ2-7; possibly TRBD1 or TRBD2 for D (5 bases each). Germline V gives CDR1 SGHNT, CDR2 YENEEA. The CDR3 is 14 residues long. V was shortened by 1 base and J by 2 bases, with 9 bases between the two germline ends. The CDR3 here is CASSLGDGPYEQYF. The CDR3 coding sequence is TGTGCCAGCAGCTTAGGGGACGGACCCTACGAGCAGTACTTC.

The V call is TRBV5-1, the J call TRBJ2-5; 9 positions agree with TRBD2. The V and J ends lost 2 bases and 4 bases, in that order; junction bases with no gene match: 9. The CDR3 length is 16 residues. CDR1 SGHRS and CDR2 YFSETQ come from the germline V gene. This CDR3 is CASSFNSGSGPETQYF. CDR3 nucleotides: TGCGCCAGCAGCTTTAATAGCGGGAGCGGCCCAGAGACCCAGTACTTC.

This CDR3 is CASSRGRNYGYTF. The CDR3 DNA sequence: TGTGCCAGTAGCAGGGGGCGAAACTATGGCTACACCTTC. The gene calls are TRBV19 and TRBJ1-2; 8 bases fit TRBD1. V lost 6 bases to trimming and J lost 2 bases; unmatched junction nucleotides: 2. From germline, CDR1 is LNHDA and CDR2 SQIVND (reference sequence). The CDR3 is 13 amino acids.

The count of this clone is one. This sequence joins TRBV7-3 and TRBJ2-5; D is undetermined. Between the trimmed V and J ends, which lost 0 bases and 1 base, there was a span of 6 bases. The CDR3 contains 14 residues. The germline V gene has CDR1 SGHTA and CDR2 FQGTGA. The CDR3 spells CASSLTGFQETQYF. As DNA, the CDR3 is TGTGCCAGCAGCTTAACGGGTTTCCAAGAGACCCAGTACTTC.

This chain links TRBV11-1 with TRBJ2-1, with 9 bases identical to TRBD1. With V trimmed by 5 bases and J by 5 bases, 13 bases remained unmatched. This CDR3 contains 17 residues. CDR1 and CDR2 from the germline V gene are SGHAT and FQDESV (reference sequence). CDR3 DNA sequence: TGTGCCAGCAGCCTCAGTTTTGCCGGGACAGGGAACAATGAGCAGTTCTTC. Its translation is CASSLSFAGTGNNEQFF. The variable domain in full, with the rest retrieved from reference TRBV11-1 and TRBJ2-1, is EAEVAQSPRYKITEKSQAVAFWCDPISGHATLYWYRQILGQGPELLVQFQDESVVDDSQLPKDRFSAERLKGVDSTLKIQPAELGDSAMYLCASSLSFAGTGNNEQFFGPGTRLTVL.

This clone has just one count. V gene TRBV7-2 combines with J gene TRBJ2-4; TRBD1 matches 7 bases. The CDR3 consists of 12 residues. V shed 4 bases and J 10 bases; nucleotides not matched to a gene: 4. Germline lookup yields CDR1 SGHTA and CDR2 FQGNSA. The CDR3 sequence: CASSYGTAIQYF. Here the CDR3 DNA reads TGTGCCAGCAGCTATGGGACAGCGATTCAGTACTTC.

This rearrangement joins TRBV7-9 to TRBJ1-2; unclear D gene. The V gene lost 5 bases and the J gene lost 2 bases, with 18 bases spanning the gap. This CDR3 is 16 amino acids long. Germline V gene data show CDR1 as SEHNR and CDR2 as FQNEAQ (reference sequence). CDR3 in DNA: TGTGCCAGCAGCCCCCATAGCGCGTGGGGAAACTATGGCTACACCTTC. Its translation: CASSPHSAWGNYGYTF.

V usage is TRBV5-1 and J usage is TRBJ2-5; D is possibly TRBD1 or TRBD2 (5 bases each). Germline V lookup: CDR1 SGHRS, CDR2 YFSETQ. The CDR3 length is 13 residues. Trimming took 4 bases from V and 2 from J, leaving 9 bases between them. CDR3 nucleotide sequence: TGCGCCAGCAGCGGGGGACCACAAGAGACCCAGTACTTC. Translating it yields CASSGGPQETQYF.

This chain uses TRBV5-8 with TRBJ1-5; TRBD1 matches at 11 bases. The CDR3 totals 16 residues. The V gene end was trimmed by 4 bases and the J gene end by 6 bases; junction bases not matched to a gene: 9. CDR1 is SGHTS and CDR2 is YDEGEE in the germline V gene. The CDR3: CASSPQGQGVFQPQHF. The CDR3 DNA is TGTGCCAGCAGCCCGCAGGGACAGGGGGTGTTTCAGCCCCAGCATTTT.

The chain links TRBV7-8 to TRBJ2-7, with TRBD2 matching over 9 bases. CDR3 length: 18 amino acids. V dropped 5 bases and J dropped 3; count of bases not matched to a gene: 17. Germline V gene data show CDR1 as SGHVS and CDR2 as FQNEAQ. For the CDR3, the DNA is TGTGCCAGCAGCCAACGGGCCCTAGCGGGACCTTTAAGCTACGAGCAGTACTTC. This translates into CASSQRALAGPLSYEQYF.

V is TRBV7-2 and J is TRBJ2-2; D remains ambiguous. There are 14 residues in the CDR3. Trimming took off 6 bases at V and 2 bases at J, with 10 bases between the two ends. CDR1 SGHTA and CDR2 FQGNSA come from the germline V gene. The CDR3 DNA reads as TGTGCCAGCAGTTCGGGTCTTAACACCGGGGAGCTGTTTTTT. It is translated as CASSSGLNTGELFF.

The chain carries TRBV5-6 and TRBJ2-1; D ambiguous. With 0 bases removed from V and 6 bases from J, the gap between germline ends came to 7 bases. The CDR3 has 13 amino acids. The germline gives CDR1 SGHDT, CDR2 YYEEEE. The CDR3 nucleotides are TGTGCCAGCAGCTTGGAAGGGCCCAATGAGCAGTTCTTC. Translation: CASSLEGPNEQFF. Looking up the rest from reference TRBV5-6 and TRBJ2-1 gives the full variable domain: DAGVTQSPTHLIKTRGQQVTLRCSPKSGHDTVSWYQQALGQGPQFIFQYYEEEERQRGNFPDRFSGHQFPNYSSELNVNALLLGDSALYLCASSLEGPNEQFFGPGTRLTVL.

The rearrangement links TRBV27 to TRBJ1-5, with a tentative D call TRBD1 (6 bases). The V end was cut by 2 bases, the J end by 0 bases, with 14 bases between. The CDR3 is 17 amino acids. Germline V CDR1 and CDR2: MNHEY, SMNVEV (reference sequence). This CDR3 reads CASSLRWTAYSNQPQHF. The CDR3 nucleotides are TGTGCCAGCAGTTTAAGGTGGACAGCATATAGCAATCAGCCCCAGCATTTT.

The gene calls are TRBV19 and TRBJ2-3; TRBD2 aligns across 15 bases. V lost 4 bases to trimming and J lost 3 bases; unmatched junction nucleotides: 5. This CDR3 is built from 17 residues. Per germline, CDR1 LNHDA and CDR2 SQIVND (reference sequence). For the CDR3, the DNA is TGTGCCAGTAGTAAAGCCGGGACTAGCGGGAGGACAGATACGCAGTATTTT. Encoded protein: CASSKAGTSGRTDTQYF.

This chain links TRBV7-6 with TRBJ2-1; D is possibly TRBD2 (6 bases). This CDR3 has 15 residues. Trimming took 2 bases from V and 8 from J, leaving 16 bases between them. Germline lookup yields CDR1 SGHVS and CDR2 FNYEAQ. CDR3 protein: CASSLTAARGHEQFF. CDR3 nucleotide sequence: TGTGCCAGCAGCTTAACGGCCGCGCGGGGCCATGAGCAGTTCTTC.

This CDR3 reads CASSLARAGMRAFF. As DNA, the CDR3 is TGTGCCAGCAGCTTAGCACGGGCGGGTATGAGAGCTTTCTTT. V usage is TRBV7-9 and J usage is TRBJ1-1; D is unclear. Germline V lookup: CDR1 SEHNR, CDR2 FQNEAQ (reference sequence). CDR3 length: 14 residues. Trimming cost V 0 bases and J 10 bases, with 15 bases left between them.

The rearrangement links TRBV19 to TRBJ2-7; possible D gene TRBD1, 6 bases. Germline-derived CDR1 and CDR2 are LNHDA and SQIVND (reference sequence). The length of the CDR3 is 13 residues. The V end was cut by 3 bases, the J end by 2 bases, with 8 bases between. CDR3 sequence (DNA): TGTGCCAGTAGTATTGACAGGACCTACGAGCAGTACTTC. This encodes CASSIDRTYEQYF.

This clone was detected only once. This chain links TRBV2 with TRBJ2-3; no firm D call. V dropped 3 bases and J dropped 6 bases, with 4 bases sitting between them. This CDR3 is 11 amino acids long. The germline V gene encodes CDR1 SNHLY and CDR2 FYNNEI. The CDR3 is CASSEVDTQYF. The CDR3 DNA follows: TGTGCCAGCAGTGAGGTGGATACGCAGTATTTT.

CDR3 sequence: CASSLEAGGLAHEQYF. The CDR3 nucleotides are TGTGCCAGCAGCTTAGAAGCGGGAGGGCTAGCCCACGAGCAGTACTTC. The V call is TRBV11-2, the J call TRBJ2-7, with 10 bases lining up with TRBD2. V was clipped by 0 bases and J by 5 bases; unmatched bases: 7. This CDR3 has 16 residues. CDR1 and CDR2 (germline): SGHAT, FQNNGV.

This clone was detected only a few times. The chain has TRBV7-6 and TRBJ2-1; a possible D gene is TRBD2 (6 bases). The V end was cut by 3 bases, the J end by 10 bases, with 13 bases between. The length of the CDR3 is 13 residues. The germline gives CDR1 SGHVS, CDR2 FNYEAQ. In nucleotides, the CDR3 is TGTGCCAGCAGCTTGATCGACCGGGAGGAGCAGTTCTTC. Translation: CASSLIDREEQFF.

This clone was counted a few times. The J gene is TRBJ2-7, the V gene TRBV7-4; tentatively, D is TRBD1 (5 bases). V was clipped by 5 bases and J by 2 bases, with 10 bases between them. CDR1 is SGHVT, CDR2 SQSDAQ, per germline. This CDR3 has 13 residues. CDR3 sequence reads: CASSPDSTYEQYF. CDR3 sequence (DNA): TGTGCCAGCAGCCCCGACAGTACCTACGAGCAGTACTTC. The variable domain in full, with the rest retrieved from reference TRBV7-4 and TRBJ2-7, is GAGVSQSPRYKVAKRGRDVALRCDSISGHVTLYWYRQTLGQGSEVLTYSQSDAQRDKSGRPSGRFSAERPERSVSTLKIQRTEQGDSAVYLCASSPDSTYEQYFGPGTRLTVT.

V and J are TRBV11-2 and TRBJ1-1; 10 bases are shared with TRBD1. Germline V gene sequence: CDR1 SGHAT, CDR2 FQNNGV. This CDR3 has 11 amino acids. V lost 6 bases, J lost 10 bases, and 2 bases stayed unmatched. CDR3 DNA sequence: TGTGCCAGCAGACGGACAGGGGGAGCTTTCTTT. It translates to CASRRTGGAFF.

V and J are TRBV7-9 and TRBJ2-1; D not resolved. V lost 2 bases, J lost 2 bases, and 13 bases lay in between. Germline V CDR1 and CDR2: SEHNR, FQNEAQ (reference sequence). The CDR3 sequence is 16 residues long. CDR3 loop: CASSLTGQLTYNEQFF. In DNA, the CDR3 is TGTGCCAGCAGCTTAACCGGGCAGCTGACCTACAATGAGCAGTTCTTC.

The chain is built from TRBV18 and TRBJ2-1, with TRBD2 identical over 15 bases. The germline gives CDR1 KGHSH, CDR2 LQKENI. This CDR3 has 17 amino acids. Trimming at V came to 3 bases and at J to 9 bases, leaving 9 bases not matched to a gene. The CDR3 sequence is CASSPTGLAGGEGEQFF. The CDR3, as DNA: TGTGCCAGCTCACCGACGGGACTAGCGGGAGGTGAGGGTGAGCAGTTCTTC. The full variable domain, its missing parts supplied by reference TRBV18 and TRBJ2-1, is NAGVMQNPRHLVRRRGQEARLRCSPMKGHSHVYWYRQLPEEGLKFMVYLQKENIIDESGMPKERFSAEFPKEGPSILRIQQVVRGDSAAYFCASSPTGLAGGEGEQFFGPGTRLTVL.

CDR3 in amino acids: CAGGRGGETQYF. The DNA of the CDR3 is TGTGCCGGAGGAAGGGGGGGAGAGACCCAGTACTTC. The rearrangement uses TRBV7-2 and TRBJ2-5, with D possibly TRBD2 on 7 matching bases. The V end lost 11 bases, the J end lost 4 bases, and 14 bases lay between the germline ends. The CDR3 spans 12 residues. Germline V gene lookup returns CDR1 SGHTA and CDR2 FQGNSA.

The chain recombines TRBV23-1 with TRBJ1-5, with 9 bases lining up with TRBD1. TRBV23-1 is identified as an open reading frame with a role that is uncertain. V lost 2 bases and J lost 7; bases outside the gene matches: 9. This CDR3 comprises 16 residues. CDR3 coding DNA: TGCGCCAGCAGTCAACGGAACAGGGGGCCGGGACAGCCCCAGCATTTT. It encodes CASSQRNRGPGQPQHF.

Remarks on this clone: The germline gene is not matched at one end of the junction; a read error may be the cause. V is TRBV9 and J is TRBJ2-5, with D tentatively TRBD2 (5 bases). Germline-derived CDR1 and CDR2 are SGDLS and YYNGEE. The CDR3 covers 15 residues. The CDR3 loop is CASTVEGTSVETQYF. The CDR3, as DNA: TGTGCCAGCACCGTAGAGGGTACGAGTGTGGAGACCCAGTACTTC.

The rearrangement uses TRBV28 and TRBJ2-7; a weak D match, TRBD1 (6 bases). Germline V gives CDR1 MDHEN, CDR2 SYDVKM. The CDR3 covers 15 residues. Between the trimmed V and J ends, which lost 7 bases and 2 bases, there was a span of 18 bases. The CDR3 nucleotides read TGTGCCAGCACCGAGACAGGTGGGACCCCCTACGAGCAGTACTTC. Protein product: CASTETGGTPYEQYF.